This TCR beta chain appears in the sequencing data of a study of shared clonotypes between healthy human individuals (dated by TCRdb to 2018 to 2021). Regarding the study in general: The cohort comprised a couple of women and a few men aged 18 to 49 years. For each donor, three plates each were used for CD4 naive and CD4 memory, two plates were used for CD8 naive, and one plate was used for CD8 memory. To estimate repertoire size and how much clonotype sharing occurs between individuals, the study deeply sequenced the blood TCR repertoires of five or six healthy adults. To increase sequencing depth and limit assay-specific biases, TCR repertoire library preparation and sequencing were carried out by different laboratories using diverse techniques. Each donor's leukapheresis produced roughly between roughly 0.85 and 9.5 billion PBMCs. What the work shows at the level of the full study, not this receptor alone: Incomplete sequencing was indicated by rarefaction of sorted-subset datasets, despite the large sequencing depth. Sampling was restricted to blood, and TCR repertoires in tissues likely differ from the TCR repertoires found in blood. The small number of donors limited the genetic and exposure-history diversity represented. Naive subsets generally had larger estimated clonotype richness than memory subsets did. Pairwise subsampling led to the expectation that sequencing depth would affect the degree of clonotype sharing among donors. Roughly 5% of naive CD4, 3% to 4% of naive CD8, about 2.1% of memory CD4, and 0.4% of memory CD8 clonotypes were shared across a few donors. Compared with non-shared clonotypes, the clonotypes found in all four sorted-subset donors had higher generation probabilities.

Worth noting for this clone: No cognate antigen has been identified for it. Base-call qualities are not available, and no considerably larger clone is one nucleotide away.

Using the deep immunoSEQ assay, TCR CDR3 regions were amplified from genomic DNA by multiplex PCR. Extracted genomic DNA from each cell subset was spread evenly across all wells of several immunoSEQ 96-well plates, with each plate serving as a replicate. Each replicate PCR for sorted subsets received roughly 0.2 ug genomic DNA, equal to roughly 29,000 T cell genomes. Purified libraries were quantified with a Qubit 3.0 fluorometer, sized on a Bioanalyzer 2100, and re-quantified with the KAPA Library Quantification kit. Every immunoSEQ 96-well plate was sequenced on a separate single-read 150-cycle Illumina NextSeq 550 flow cell. Concerning the study's data processing: The immunoSEQ output contained only junctional sequences without quality scores, so filtering could not match that applied to full-length reads. Sequences were annotated with PyIR, a Python wrapper for IgBLAST v1.9, and V/J genes and CDR3 were assigned using IMGT germline references. Reads were removed for weak V/J assignments (E-value above 1e-6), missing CDR3, stop codons, out-of-frame junctions, or ambiguous translated residues. V3J clonotypes were defined by identical inferred V gene, J gene, and CDR3 amino acid sequence. The percentage overlap between two repertoires was calculated by dividing the number of shared unique clonotypes by the size of the smaller repertoire. Three approaches were used to assess repertoire richness: RTK rarefaction, the Chao1 estimator, and Recon v2.1 estimates of unobserved clonotypes. Generation probabilities were computed with OLGA for all TCRbeta clonotypes obtained by the gDNA method from a handful of donors. TCRdb mirrors the immuneACCESS table, restricted to in-frame sequences. Some clones are absent from its copies; in checked studies, under half trace to an unresolved V gene, and the reason for the others is unknown. V, J and clone size are those of that table, while D and trimming were read from the DNA. This sample gives some 580,000 clones in total; almost 97% of them show up just once. In total, the top ten clones hold around 0.058% of the sample.

Donors were healthy HIV-negative adults with no recently reported acute infections or vaccinations. Every donor was a Caucasian adult residing in Nashville, Tennessee, USA. CD4+ T cells were enriched by magnetic negative selection; naive cells were then positively selected on CD45RA, and the negative fraction formed the memory subset. After blood collection by leukapheresis, PBMCs were isolated using Ficoll-Histopaque density gradient centrifugation and then cryopreserved in the vapor phase of liquid nitrogen. Analytical flow cytometry was used to check the purity and quantity of each magnetically sorted T cell population. From each sorted fraction, genomic DNA was isolated and quantified by UV absorbance on a Nanodrop 2000c. The receptor comes from a woman aged 30 to 39 in good health. Sequenced input: naive CD4+ T cells sorted from blood. Per the publication, the cell subset or site label means: CD45RA+ positively selected.

The DNA is as follows: TGCGCCAGCAGCTTGACTGGGGCCAACGTCCTGACTTTC. Its amino acids are CASSLTGANVLTF. In this chain, TRBV5-1 is recombined with TRBJ2-6; the D gene cannot be named for sure. Reading from cysteine to phenylalanine, the CDR3 counts 13 amino acids. Only the CDR3 DNA is retained, 39 bases long and in frame from the first base. Reading the germline V gene gives CDR1 SGHRS and CDR2 YFSETQ. V is shortened by 1 base, J by 2 bases, and the region joining them spans 1 base.